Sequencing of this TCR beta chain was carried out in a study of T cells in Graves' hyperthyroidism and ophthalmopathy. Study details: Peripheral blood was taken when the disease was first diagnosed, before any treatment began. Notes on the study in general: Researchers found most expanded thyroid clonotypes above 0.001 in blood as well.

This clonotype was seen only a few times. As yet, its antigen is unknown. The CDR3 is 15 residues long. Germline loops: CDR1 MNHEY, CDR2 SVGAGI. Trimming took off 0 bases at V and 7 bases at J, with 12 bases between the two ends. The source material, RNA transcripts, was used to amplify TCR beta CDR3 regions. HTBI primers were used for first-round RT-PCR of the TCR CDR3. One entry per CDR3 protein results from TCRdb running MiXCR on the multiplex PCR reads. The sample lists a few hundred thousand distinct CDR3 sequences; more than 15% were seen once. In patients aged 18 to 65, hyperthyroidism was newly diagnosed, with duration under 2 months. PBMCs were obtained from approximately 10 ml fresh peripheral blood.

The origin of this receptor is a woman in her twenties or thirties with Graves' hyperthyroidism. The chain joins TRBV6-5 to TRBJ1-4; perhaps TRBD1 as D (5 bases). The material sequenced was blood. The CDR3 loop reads CASSYSGGAREKLFF. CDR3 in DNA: TGTGCCAGCAGTTACTCGGGAGGGGCGCGTGAAAAACTGTTTTTT.